This TCR beta chain was retrieved from a study of T cell repertoires in cytomegalovirus infection. Study-level results: Carriers of CMV plus the relevant HLA were identified by cumulative public TCR beta family frequency. Dominant in the ex vivo response were TCR beta clonotypes restricted by HLA-C and specific for CMV.

About this clonotype itself: The antigen remains undetermined.

Germline CDR1 MNHEY, CDR2 SMNVEV (reference sequence). The J segment lost 8 bases and the V segment lost 6 bases, leaving 4 bases of the junction unmatched. The CDR3 contains 12 residues. Each CDR3 protein is one row after TCRdb ran MiXCR on the reads. Counted here are 150,000 to 200,000 distinct CDR3 sequences, roughly 9.8% occurring once; the ten biggest clones make up about 4.2%. The receptor's source is a human donor in good health (CMV status not recorded). Some clones in this sample may be carry-over from other donors' samples. Sequenced input: PBMCs. The chain employs TRBV27 and TRBJ2-1, with 7 bases fitting TRBD1. CDR3 coding DNA: TGTGCCAGCAGAGACAGGGTGGATGAGCAGTTCTTC. The encoded protein is CASRDRVDEQFF.